The 27 T cell receptor beta chains given below trace back to one sample, sequenced in a study of blood T cells in healthy people across ages (dated by TCRdb to the mid-2010s). The library was generated by 5' RACE. Sequencing used an Illumina HiSeq 2500. A second PCR of about 7 to 12 cycles was run with a J-beta primer mix and a sample-barcoded 5' primer. Using fastp trimming at Q25 and MiXCR clonotype assembly, TCRdb reanalyzed the public sequencing data and kept in-frame beta chains. Here each entry gathers all rows of one CDR3 protein and keeps the most common genes and DNA. The sample table records under 2 million distinct CDR3 sequences; 30% to 35% of these occur just once. The top ten clonotypes cover over 9% of the sample. The specimen was blood. The receptors stem from a woman aged 25 to 39 in good health.

The chain employs TRBV20-1 and TRBJ2-5; possibly TRBD2 for D (5 bases). V dropped 4 bases and J dropped 3 bases, with 15 bases sitting between them. This CDR3 spans 14 amino acids. Germline V lookup: CDR1 DFQATT, CDR2 SNEGSKA (reference sequence). The CDR3 loop is CSATISEGEETQYF. The CDR3 DNA follows: TGCAGTGCTACCATTTCAGAGGGAGAAGAGACCCAGTACTTC.

This clonotype came up a few times. This rearrangement joins TRBV20-1 to TRBJ2-1; 9 bases fit TRBD2. The V and J ends lost 6 bases and 6 bases, in that order; junction bases with no gene match: 12. The CDR3 extends over 15 amino acids. Germline CDR1 is DFQATT and CDR2 is SNEGSKA (reference sequence). CDR3 in amino acids: CSAQTASGRSNEQFF. The CDR3 region has the DNA TGCAGTGCCCAAACGGCGAGCGGGAGGTCCAATGAGCAGTTCTTC.

Many counts were recorded for this clonotype. V usage is TRBV4-1 and J usage is TRBJ2-3, with D possibly being TRBD2 (5 bases). With 1 base removed from V and 2 bases from J, the gap between germline ends came to 13 bases. Germline CDR1 MGHRA, CDR2 YSYEKL. The CDR3 is made up of 16 amino acids. In DNA, the CDR3 is TGCGCCAGCAGCCAAGGACCGTCTCGGGACACAGATACGCAGTATTTT. This translates into CASSQGPSRDTDTQYF.

The J gene is TRBJ1-4, the V gene TRBV6-6, with a weak D call TRBD1 (5 bases). The length of the CDR3 is 16 residues. CDR1 is MNHNY, CDR2 SVGAGI, per germline (reference sequence). The V and J ends lost 5 bases and 0 bases respectively, with 13 bases between them. The CDR3 DNA is TGTGCCAGCAGTGGCTCTCCGACAGCAACTAATGAAAAACTGTTTTTT. Translated: CASSGSPTATNEKLFF.

This clonotype was seen a few times. V usage is TRBV7-8 and J usage is TRBJ2-1; 8 nucleotides agree with TRBD2. Looked up from germline, CDR1 is SGHVS and CDR2 is FQNEAQ. The length of the CDR3 is 16 residues. Trimming cost V 0 bases and J 3 bases; bases outside gene matches: 4. DNA for the CDR3: TGTGCCAGCAGCTTAGCAACTAGCGGCCGCTACAATGAGCAGTTCTTC. It translates to CASSLATSGRYNEQFF.

This clonotype came up many times. The chain has TRBV20-1 and TRBJ2-7, with TRBD2 matching over 8 bases. V shed 5 bases and J 4 bases; nucleotides not matched to a gene: 10. The CDR3 runs 14 residues. Germline values: CDR1 DFQATT, CDR2 SNEGSKA (reference sequence). In DNA form, the CDR3 reads TGCAGTGCTCTCCCGGGGACTAGGGGGTACGAGCAGTACTTC. Its translation is CSALPGTRGYEQYF.

This clonotype was recorded many times. The chain links TRBV4-1 to TRBJ2-7; a possible D gene is TRBD1 (5 bases). CDR3 length: 14 amino acids. CDR1 is MGHRA, CDR2 YSYEKL, per germline. The ends were cut back, 2 bases at V and 6 bases at J, with 14 bases in the middle. The DNA of the CDR3 is TGCGCCAGCAGCCAACAGGGTGGGCTCGGCGAGCAGTACTTC. Its translation is CASSQQGGLGEQYF.

V gene TRBV7-6 combines with J gene TRBJ2-7; 7 positions agree with TRBD2. The ends lost 1 base at V and 2 bases at J; junction bases unmatched: 5. The CDR3 length is 15 residues. Germline V gives CDR1 SGHVS, CDR2 FNYEAQ. The CDR3 protein is CASSLVSGPTYEQYF. The DNA for the CDR3 is TGTGCCAGCAGCTTAGTTAGCGGGCCTACCTACGAGCAGTACTTC.

This clonotype was counted only a few times. The CDR3, as DNA: TGCGCCAGCAGCCAAGTCGGTAGACAGGCGACCTATGGCTACACCTTC. Its protein product is CASSQVGRQATYGYTF. V is TRBV4-1 and J is TRBJ1-2; a possible D gene is TRBD1 (6 bases). Trimming left V 1 base short and J 4 bases short, with 16 bases between. CDR1 and CDR2 from the germline V gene are MGHRA and YSYEKL. This CDR3 is built from 16 residues.

Concerning this clonotype: A read error may produce the germline difference seen at one junction end. V and J are TRBV29-1 and TRBJ2-2; tentatively, D is TRBD1 (6 bases). CDR3 length equals 15 residues. CDR1 SQVTM and CDR2 ANQGSEA come from the germline V gene. CDR3 coding DNA: TGCAGCGTTGGTAGAGGGACAACGAACGCCGGGGAGCTGTTTTTT. It yields the protein CSVGRGTTNAGELFF.

This clonotype was found a few times. V usage is TRBV18 and J usage is TRBJ2-1; D is possibly TRBD2 (5 bases). This CDR3 comprises 15 residues. Per germline, CDR1 KGHSH and CDR2 LQKENI. Trimming pared 3 bases from V and 5 bases from J, leaving 14 bases between. CDR3 amino acids: CASSPRPRVDNEQFF. The CDR3, as DNA: TGTGCCAGCTCACCCCGGCCGCGGGTAGACAATGAGCAGTTCTTC. The entire variable domain, with the rest obtained from reference TRBV18 and TRBJ2-1, is as follows: NAGVMQNPRHLVRRRGQEARLRCSPMKGHSHVYWYRQLPEEGLKFMVYLQKENIIDESGMPKERFSAEFPKEGPSILRIQQVVRGDSAAYFCASSPRPRVDNEQFFGPGTRLTVL.

This clonotype was picked up a small number of times. The rearrangement uses TRBV4-1 and TRBJ1-3; TRBD1 aligns across 9 bases. V lost 6 bases to trimming and J lost 4 bases; unmatched junction nucleotides: 10. CDR3 size: 16 residues. Germline lookup yields CDR1 MGHRA and CDR2 YSYEKL. Here the CDR3 reads CASRNPGTGTGNTIYF. The CDR3, as DNA: TGCGCCAGCAGGAACCCCGGGACAGGGACCGGAAACACCATATATTTT.

This rearrangement joins TRBV2 to TRBJ2-1; D ambiguous. V dropped 6 bases and J dropped 5 bases, with 11 bases sitting between them. Per the germline V gene, CDR1 is SNHLY and CDR2 is FYNNEI. The CDR3 sequence is 13 residues long. CDR3 sequence reads: CASRSIANNEQFF. CDR3 nucleotides: TGTGCCAGCAGGAGTATAGCCAACAATGAGCAGTTCTTC.

The sample holds a few counts of this clonotype. The gene calls are TRBV5-1 and TRBJ1-2; D is ambiguous. The CDR3 loop spans 11 amino acids. V was pared by 7 bases and J by 6 bases, with 10 bases between. Germline loops: CDR1 SGHRS, CDR2 YFSETQ. CDR3 loop: CASAPRDGYTF. CDR3 DNA sequence: TGCGCCAGCGCTCCTCGGGATGGCTACACCTTC.

The chain combines TRBV12-3 or TRBV12-4 with TRBJ2-7, with TRBD2 as a possible D gene (6 bases). CDR3 length equals 14 residues. V was clipped by 6 bases and J by 2 bases, with 14 bases between them. CDR3: CASSISGEAYEQYF. CDR3 nucleotide sequence: TGTGCCAGCAGCATTAGCGGCGAAGCCTACGAGCAGTACTTC.

Comment on this clonotype: At one of its ends the junction is not consistent with the germline gene, which may arise from a read error. The chain links TRBV18 to TRBJ2-5; unclear D gene. The CDR3 loop spans 13 amino acids. Germline-derived CDR1 and CDR2 are KGHSH and LQKENI. The CDR3 spells CTSSPAYQETQYF. CDR3 bases: TGTACCAGCTCACCAGCGTACCAAGAGACCCAGTACTTC.

This clonotype came up many times. The chain uses TRBV12-3 or TRBV12-4 and TRBJ2-7, with D unresolved. V was shortened by 2 bases and J by 6 bases, with 11 bases between the two germline ends. The CDR3 has 13 amino acids. The CDR3 region is CASSLNAGFEQYF. For the CDR3, the DNA is TGTGCCAGCAGTTTAAATGCCGGGTTCGAGCAGTACTTC.

This clonotype was found a few times. The J gene is TRBJ1-1, the V gene TRBV29-1; the D gene is possibly TRBD1 (5 bases). Germline CDR1 is SQVTM and CDR2 is ANQGSEA. V lost 2 bases and J 1 base, leaving 8 bases between the germline ends. The length of the CDR3 is 13 residues. This chain's CDR3 is CSVERDGNTEAFF. DNA for the CDR3: TGCAGCGTTGAAAGGGACGGGAACACTGAAGCTTTCTTT.

Details on this clonotype: One end of the junction varies from germline; a read error may be responsible. The chain has TRBV6-2 or TRBV6-3 and TRBJ2-5; D might be TRBD2 (5 bases). The CDR3 loop spans 14 amino acids. CDR1 and CDR2 from the germline V gene are MNHEY and SVGEGT. CDR3: CAGSLGLSGETQYF. CDR3 DNA sequence: TGTGCCGGCAGTCTCGGACTTTCGGGGGAGACCCAGTACTTC.

The chain carries TRBV5-1 and TRBJ2-5; D unresolved. The CDR3 is 17 residues long. Germline V gene lookup returns CDR1 SGHRS and CDR2 YFSETQ. The V end lost 3 bases, the J end lost 2 bases, and 20 bases lay between the germline ends. The CDR3 DNA reads as TGCGCCAGCAGCTCGTTCGGCGTAGACCGGATTCAAGAGACCCAGTACTTC. Translated: CASSSFGVDRIQETQYF. Combining the CDR3 with reference TRBV5-1 and TRBJ2-5 gives the whole variable domain KAGVTQTPRYLIKTRGQQVTLSCSPISGHRSVSWYQQTPGQGLQFLFEYFSETQRNKGNFPGRFSGRQFSNSRSEMNVSTLELGDSALYLCASSSFGVDRIQETQYFGPGTRLLVL.

V gene TRBV6-5 combines with J gene TRBJ2-7; D gene unclear. V was pared by 0 bases and J by 2 bases, with 11 bases between. The CDR3 has 15 residues. Germline CDR1 is MNHEY and CDR2 is SVGAGI. For the CDR3, the DNA is TGTGCCAGCAGTTACTCCCGGACCCTCACCTACGAGCAGTACTTC. It codes for CASSYSRTLTYEQYF.

This clonotype was seen a handful of times. The chain recombines TRBV5-1 with TRBJ2-7; the D is unclear. Germline CDR1 is SGHRS and CDR2 is YFSETQ. V dropped 1 base and J dropped 0 bases, with 11 bases sitting between them. The CDR3 runs 15 residues. The CDR3 region is CASSLNRQSSYEQYF. CDR3 sequence (DNA): TGCGCCAGCAGCTTGAACAGACAAAGCTCCTACGAGCAGTACTTC. Drawing the rest from reference TRBV5-1 and TRBJ2-7, the complete variable domain is KAGVTQTPRYLIKTRGQQVTLSCSPISGHRSVSWYQQTPGQGLQFLFEYFSETQRNKGNFPGRFSGRQFSNSRSEMNVSTLELGDSALYLCASSLNRQSSYEQYFGPGTRLTVT.

This clonotype was seen only a few times. The chain links TRBV20-1 to TRBJ2-3; the D gene is possibly TRBD2 (6 bases). Per the germline V gene, CDR1 is DFQATT and CDR2 is SNEGSKA (reference sequence). V was trimmed by 3 bases and J by 4 bases, leaving 14 bases between them. This CDR3 comprises 14 residues. For the CDR3, the DNA is TGCAGTGCTAGTGACGGGAGAGGCTCAGATACGCAGTATTTT. Encoded protein: CSASDGRGSDTQYF.

A few counts support this clonotype. The V call is TRBV30, the J call TRBJ2-7; the D is unclear. The CDR3 totals 12 residues. V was trimmed by 7 bases and J by 5 bases, leaving 15 bases between them. In germline, CDR1 is GTSNPN, CDR2 SVGIG (reference sequence). CDR3 sequence reads: CASGPSWHEQYF. The CDR3 nucleotides are TGTGCCTCGGGCCCGTCGTGGCACGAGCAGTACTTC.

This clonotype has more than one count but fewer than ten. V is TRBV18 and J is TRBJ2-7; 9 nucleotides align to TRBD1. The ends lost 6 bases at V and 3 bases at J; junction bases unmatched: 9. This CDR3 is 15 amino acids long. Germline CDR1 and CDR2: KGHSH and LQKENI. CDR3 protein: CASSRGQGTGYEQYF. The CDR3 region has the DNA TGTGCCAGCTCTCGAGGACAGGGGACAGGCTACGAGCAGTACTTC. Looking up the rest from reference TRBV18 and TRBJ2-7 gives the full variable domain: NAGVMQNPRHLVRRRGQEARLRCSPMKGHSHVYWYRQLPEEGLKFMVYLQKENIIDESGMPKERFSAEFPKEGPSILRIQQVVRGDSAAYFCASSRGQGTGYEQYFGPGTRLTVT.

V usage is TRBV28 and J usage is TRBJ2-1; D is possibly TRBD1 (6 bases). Trimming stripped 2 bases from V and 10 bases from J, with 9 bases between. This CDR3 comprises 12 residues. The germline V gene encodes CDR1 MDHEN and CDR2 SYDVKM. The CDR3 sequence is CASSLTGLEQFF. Here the CDR3 DNA reads TGTGCCAGCAGTTTAACAGGGTTAGAGCAGTTCTTC.

The gene calls are TRBV5-1 and TRBJ1-1; tentatively, D is TRBD1 (6 bases). Germline CDR1 and CDR2: SGHRS and YFSETQ. V was pared by 6 bases and J by 2 bases, with 14 bases between. The CDR3 is made up of 14 amino acids. The CDR3 loop reads CASTGAGGNTEAFF. Here the CDR3 DNA reads TGCGCCAGCACGGGGGCCGGAGGCAACACTGAAGCTTTCTTT. Full variable domain (missing parts from reference TRBV5-1 and TRBJ1-1): KAGVTQTPRYLIKTRGQQVTLSCSPISGHRSVSWYQQTPGQGLQFLFEYFSETQRNKGNFPGRFSGRQFSNSRSEMNVSTLELGDSALYLCASTGAGGNTEAFFGQGTRLTVV.